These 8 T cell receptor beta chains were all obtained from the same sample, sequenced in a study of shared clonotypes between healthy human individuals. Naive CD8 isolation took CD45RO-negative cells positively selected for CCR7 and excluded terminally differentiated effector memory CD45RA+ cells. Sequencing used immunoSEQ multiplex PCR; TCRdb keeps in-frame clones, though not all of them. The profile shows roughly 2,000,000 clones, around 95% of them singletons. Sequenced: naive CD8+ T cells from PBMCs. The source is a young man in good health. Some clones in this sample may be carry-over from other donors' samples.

The CDR3 is CASSSSGSPYNEQFF. The CDR3 nucleotides read TGTGCCAGCAGCTCCAGCGGGAGCCCCTACAATGAGCAGTTCTTC. The J gene is TRBJ2-1, the V gene TRBV7-7; TRBD2 aligns across 8 bases. CDR1 and CDR2 from the germline V gene are SSHAT and FNYEAQ (reference sequence). The trim removed 4 bases at V and 2 bases at J, leaving 4 bases unmatched. The CDR3 length is 15 residues.

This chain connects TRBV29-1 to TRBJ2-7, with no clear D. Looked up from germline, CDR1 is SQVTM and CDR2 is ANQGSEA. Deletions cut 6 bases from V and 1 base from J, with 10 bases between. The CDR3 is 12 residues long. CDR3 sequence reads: CSVVAESYEQYF. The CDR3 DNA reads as TGCAGCGTCGTGGCAGAATCCTACGAGCAGTACTTC.

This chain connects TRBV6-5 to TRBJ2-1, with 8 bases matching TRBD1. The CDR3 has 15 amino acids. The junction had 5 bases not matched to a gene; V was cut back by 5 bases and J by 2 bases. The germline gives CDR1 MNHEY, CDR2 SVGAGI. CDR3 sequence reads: CASSGAGGAYNEQFF. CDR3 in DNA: TGTGCCAGCAGTGGGGCAGGGGGCGCCTACAATGAGCAGTTCTTC.

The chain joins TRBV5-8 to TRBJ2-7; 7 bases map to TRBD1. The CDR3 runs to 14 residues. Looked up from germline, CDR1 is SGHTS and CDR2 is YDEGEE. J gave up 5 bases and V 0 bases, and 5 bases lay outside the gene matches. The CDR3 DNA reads TGTGCCAGCAGCTTGGGGACAGGCGGCCACGAGCAGTACTTC. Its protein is CASSLGTGGHEQYF.

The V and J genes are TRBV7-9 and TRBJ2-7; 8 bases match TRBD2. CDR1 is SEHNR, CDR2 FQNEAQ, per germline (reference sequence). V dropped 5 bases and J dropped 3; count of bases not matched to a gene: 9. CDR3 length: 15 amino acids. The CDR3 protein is CASSPYPGTSYEQYF. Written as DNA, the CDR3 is TGTGCCAGCAGCCCTTACCCCGGGACTAGCTACGAGCAGTACTTC. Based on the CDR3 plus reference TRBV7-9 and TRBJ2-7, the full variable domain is DTGVSQNPRHKITKRGQNVTFRCDPISEHNRLYWYRQTLGQGPEFLTYFQNEAQLEKSRLLSDRFSAERPKGSFSTLEIQRTEQGDSAMYLCASSPYPGTSYEQYFGPGTRLTVT.

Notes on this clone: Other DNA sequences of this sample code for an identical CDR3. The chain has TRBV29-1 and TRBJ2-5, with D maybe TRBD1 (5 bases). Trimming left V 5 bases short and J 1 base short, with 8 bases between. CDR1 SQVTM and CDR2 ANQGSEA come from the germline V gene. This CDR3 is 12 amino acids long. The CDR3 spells CSVLQVQETQYF. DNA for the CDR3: TGCAGCGTTCTACAGGTCCAAGAGACCCAGTACTTC.

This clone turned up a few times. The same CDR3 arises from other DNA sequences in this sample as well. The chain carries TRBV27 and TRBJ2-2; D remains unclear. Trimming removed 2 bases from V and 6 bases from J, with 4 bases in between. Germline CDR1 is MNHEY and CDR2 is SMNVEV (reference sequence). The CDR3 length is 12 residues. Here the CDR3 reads CASSLRAGELFF. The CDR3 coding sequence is TGTGCCAGCAGTTTAAGAGCCGGGGAGCTGTTTTTT.

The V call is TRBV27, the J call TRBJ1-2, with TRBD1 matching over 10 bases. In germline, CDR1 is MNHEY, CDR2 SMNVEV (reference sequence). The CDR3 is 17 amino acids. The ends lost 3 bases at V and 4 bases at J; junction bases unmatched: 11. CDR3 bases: TGTGCCAGCAGTTTGCGGGACAGGGGTCCTAAGGGCTATGGCTACACCTTC. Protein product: CASSLRDRGPKGYGYTF.